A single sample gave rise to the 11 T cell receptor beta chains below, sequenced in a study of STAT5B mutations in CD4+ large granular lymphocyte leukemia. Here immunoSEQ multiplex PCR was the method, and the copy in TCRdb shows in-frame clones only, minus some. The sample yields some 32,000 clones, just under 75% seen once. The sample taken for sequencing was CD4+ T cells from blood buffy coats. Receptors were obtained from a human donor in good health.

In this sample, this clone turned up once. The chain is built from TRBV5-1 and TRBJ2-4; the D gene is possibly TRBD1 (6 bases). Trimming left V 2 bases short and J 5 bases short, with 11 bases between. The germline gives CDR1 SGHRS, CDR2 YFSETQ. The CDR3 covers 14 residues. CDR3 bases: TGCGCCAGCAGCTTAGGGGGTGGTCAAAACATTCAGTACTTC. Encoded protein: CASSLGGGQNIQYF.

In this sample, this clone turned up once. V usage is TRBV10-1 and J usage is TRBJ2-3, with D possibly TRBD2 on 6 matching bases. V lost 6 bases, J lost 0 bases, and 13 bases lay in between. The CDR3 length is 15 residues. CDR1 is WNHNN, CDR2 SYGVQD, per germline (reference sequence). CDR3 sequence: CASSSGLPSTDTQYF. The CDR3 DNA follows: TGCGCCAGCAGCTCCGGACTACCCAGCACAGATACGCAGTATTTT.

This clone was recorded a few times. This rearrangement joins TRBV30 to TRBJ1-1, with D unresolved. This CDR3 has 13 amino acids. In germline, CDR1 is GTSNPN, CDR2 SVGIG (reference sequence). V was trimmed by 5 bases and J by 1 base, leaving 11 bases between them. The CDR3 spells CAWWEAKNTEAFF. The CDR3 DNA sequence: TGTGCCTGGTGGGAGGCGAAGAACACTGAAGCTTTCTTT.

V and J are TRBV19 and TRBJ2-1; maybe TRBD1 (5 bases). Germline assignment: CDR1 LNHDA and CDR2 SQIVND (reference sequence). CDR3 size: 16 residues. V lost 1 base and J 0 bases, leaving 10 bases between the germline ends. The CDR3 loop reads CASSIGQSSSYNEQFF. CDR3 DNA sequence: TGTGCCAGTAGTATAGGACAGTCGAGCTCCTACAATGAGCAGTTCTTC.

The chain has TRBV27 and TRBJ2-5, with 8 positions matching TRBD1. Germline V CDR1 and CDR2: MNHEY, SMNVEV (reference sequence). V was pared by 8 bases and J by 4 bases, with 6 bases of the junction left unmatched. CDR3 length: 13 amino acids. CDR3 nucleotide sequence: TGTGCCAGCCGACAGGGGACGAGAGAGACCCAGTACTTC. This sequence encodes CASRQGTRETQYF.

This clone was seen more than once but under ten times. Here the CDR3 reads CASARYTSGQETQYF. Written as DNA, the CDR3 is TGTGCCAGCGCTAGATACACTAGCGGCCAAGAGACCCAGTACTTC. This chain uses TRBV2 with TRBJ2-5; 8 bases align to TRBD2. The germline CDR1 and CDR2 sequences are SNHLY and FYNNEI. This CDR3 contains 15 residues. The trim removed 8 bases at V and 1 base at J, leaving 9 bases unmatched.

CDR3 region: CASSPPGQGYYEQYV. In DNA form, the CDR3 reads TGTGCCAGCAGTCCGCCGGGACAGGGCTACTACGAGCAGTACGTC. The chain uses TRBV28 and TRBJ2-7; TRBD1 aligns across 9 bases. Germline trimming cut 5 bases from V and 3 bases from J; bases unmatched to any gene: 8. CDR3 length: 15 residues. Germline CDR1 reads MDHEN; CDR2 reads SYDVKM.

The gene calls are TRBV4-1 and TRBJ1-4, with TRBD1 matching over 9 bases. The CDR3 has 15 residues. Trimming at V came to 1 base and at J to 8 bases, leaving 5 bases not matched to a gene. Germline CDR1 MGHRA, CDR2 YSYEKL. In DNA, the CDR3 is TGCGCCAGCAGCCAAGGGGACAGGGTACGCGAAAAACTGTTTTTT. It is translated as CASSQGDRVREKLFF.

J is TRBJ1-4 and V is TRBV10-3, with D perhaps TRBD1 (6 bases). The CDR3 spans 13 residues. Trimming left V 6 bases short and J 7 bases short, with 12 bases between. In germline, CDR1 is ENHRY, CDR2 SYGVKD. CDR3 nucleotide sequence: TGTGCCATCAGCCAGGGGAATGGTGAAAAACTGTTTTTT. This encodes CAISQGNGEKLFF.

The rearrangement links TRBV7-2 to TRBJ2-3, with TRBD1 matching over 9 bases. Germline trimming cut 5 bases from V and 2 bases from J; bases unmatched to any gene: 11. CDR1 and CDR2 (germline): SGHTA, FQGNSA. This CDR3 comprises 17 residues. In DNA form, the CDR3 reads TGTGCCAGCAGCCCAACGCTGACAGGGGGGATCACAGATACGCAGTATTTT. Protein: CASSPTLTGGITDTQYF.

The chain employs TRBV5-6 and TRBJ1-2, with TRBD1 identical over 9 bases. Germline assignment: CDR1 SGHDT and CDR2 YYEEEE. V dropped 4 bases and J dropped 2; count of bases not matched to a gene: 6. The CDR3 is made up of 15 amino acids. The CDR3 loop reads CASSLGDRDNYGYTF. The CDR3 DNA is TGTGCCAGCAGCCTGGGGGACAGGGACAACTATGGCTACACCTTC.